This T cell receptor beta chain was profiled in a study of CD8 T cells in Susac syndrome. Remarks on this clonotype: The antigen remains unidentified.

Findings and limits, study-wide: It was in TEMRA cells and active patients that Susac CD8+ clonal expansion peaked. Acknowledgment was made by the study that its TCR sequencing and HLA analysis involved a relatively small number of individuals.

Through negative isolation, CD4+ and CD8+ T cells were obtained, while TEMRA cells were enriched using FACS. RNA totalling roughly 0.45 to 1 ug underwent reverse transcription with random hexamers. The authors amplified TCR beta CDR3 across 54 Vbeta and 13 Jbeta using immunoSEQ multiplex PCR. TCRdb re-called the immunoSEQ multiplex PCR reads with MiXCR, one entry per CDR3 protein. The sample lists some 130,000 distinct CDR3 sequences; just under 95% were seen once. The receptor comes from a human donor with Susac syndrome. Sequenced: CD8+ T cells from PBMCs.

The CDR3 nucleotides are TGTGCCATCAGTGGCGGCAGCGGGGAAACCTACGAGCAGTACTTC. This gives the protein CAISGGSGETYEQYF. The chain joins TRBV10-3 to TRBJ2-7; 7 nucleotides align to TRBD2. After removal of 4 bases from V and 2 bases from J, the junction contained 8 bases not matched to a gene. This CDR3 has 15 amino acids. The germline CDR1 and CDR2 sequences are ENHRY and SYGVKD.